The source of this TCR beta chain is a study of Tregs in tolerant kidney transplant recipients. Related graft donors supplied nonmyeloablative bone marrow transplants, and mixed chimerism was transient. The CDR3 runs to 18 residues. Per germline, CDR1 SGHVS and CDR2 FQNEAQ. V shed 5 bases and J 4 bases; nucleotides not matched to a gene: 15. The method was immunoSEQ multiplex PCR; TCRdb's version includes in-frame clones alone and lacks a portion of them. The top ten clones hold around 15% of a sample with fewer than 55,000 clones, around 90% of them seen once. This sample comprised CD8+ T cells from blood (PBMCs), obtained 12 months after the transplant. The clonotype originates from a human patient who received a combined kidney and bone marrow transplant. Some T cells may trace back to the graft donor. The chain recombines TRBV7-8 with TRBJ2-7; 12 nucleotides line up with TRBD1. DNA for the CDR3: TGTGCCAGCAGCCCCCGGGACAGGGGGCCACCCGGGGTTTACGAGCAGTACTTC. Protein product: CASSPRDRGPPGVYEQYF. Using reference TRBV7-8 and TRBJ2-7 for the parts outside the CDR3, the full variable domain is GAGVSQSPRYKVAKRGQDVALRCDPISGHVSLFWYQQALGQGPEFLTYFQNEAQLDKSGLPSDRFFAERPEGSVSTLKIQRTQQEDSAVYLCASSPRDRGPPGVYEQYFGPGTRLTVT.